These T cell receptor beta chains were read from a single sample in a study of breast tumors, draining lymph nodes, adjacent tissues. One entry per CDR3 protein results from TCRdb running MiXCR on the multiplex PCR reads. The repertoire holds approximately 200,000 distinct CDR3 sequences, 30% to 40% seen once, with roughly 4% in the top ten. What was sequenced was axillary lymph node tissue. The receptors shown here come from a female donor with breast cancer. Some clones in this sample may be carry-over from other donors' samples. CDR3s include the opening cysteine and the closing phenylalanine or tryptophan. A D gene is named only where the DNA matches it firmly. Size is stated for part of the rows, as once, few or many counts, or as a class when the clone is expanded.

d_call	v_call	clone_size	j_call	cdr3_aa	cdr3_nt
TRBD1	TRBV11-2	many	TRBJ2-1	CASSRDRSEQFF	TGTGCCAGCAGCCGGGACAGGAGCGAGCAGTTCTTC
.	TRBV10-3	many	TRBJ1-6	CAISEVDSPLHF	TGTGCCATCAGTGAGGTAGATTCACCCCTCCACTTT
.	TRBV7-9	many	TRBJ2-5	CASSLGLSFQLQETQYF	TGTGCCAGCAGCTTAGGATTATCGTTTCAGCTCCAAGAGACCCAGTACTTC
.	TRBV11-3	.	TRBJ2-5	CASSPHYLATQYF	TGTGCCAGCAGCCCCCACTACCTAGCGACCCAGTACTTC
.	TRBV6-5	.	TRBJ2-5	CASRPAGETQYF	TGTGCCAGCAGGCCAGCGGGAGAGACCCAGTACTTC
TRBD2	TRBV27	many	TRBJ2-7	CGRTSGRSSYEQYF	TGTGGGAGGACTAGCGGGAGGAGCTCCTACGAGCAGTACTTC
.	TRBV7-9	many	TRBJ1-2	CASSGGKNLFAF	TGTGCCAGCAGCGGCGGGAAGAATTTATTCGCCTTC
TRBD2	TRBV2	.	TRBJ2-5	CASSEALAGDNQETQYF	TGTGCCAGCAGTGAAGCCTTAGCGGGGGACAACCAAGAGACCCAGTACTTC
TRBD2	TRBV7-3	.	TRBJ2-5	CASSLGLAGSQETQYF	TGTGCCAGCAGCTTGGGACTAGCCGGGTCCCAAGAGACCCAGTACTTC
.	TRBV11-2	.	TRBJ1-1	CASSLTRSTEAFF	TGTGCCAGCAGTCTCACTAGGAGCACTGAAGCTTTCTTT
TRBD1	TRBV18	many	TRBJ2-2	CASSPPGQGPLGGELFF	TGTGCCAGCTCACCCCCGGGACAGGGCCCACTCGGCGGGGAGCTGTTTTTT
.	TRBV5-8	many	TRBJ1-4	CASSRTATNEKLFF	TGTGCCAGCAGCCGGACAGCAACTAATGAAAAACTGTTTTTT
.	TRBV16	few	TRBJ1-2	CASSQVGNNYGYTF	TGTGCCAGCAGCCAAGTAGGAAATAACTATGGCTACACCTTC
TRBD1	TRBV28	few	TRBJ2-3	CASSRTGDTDTQYF	TGTGCCAGCAGTAGGACAGGGGACACAGATACGCAGTATTTT
TRBD1	TRBV6-5	once	TRBJ2-2	CASRARDRVSWGELFF	TGTGCCAGCAGGGCTCGGGACAGAGTTTCATGGGGGGAGCTGTTTTTT
TRBD2	TRBV20-1	many	TRBJ2-1	CSARERGGQNEQFF	TGCAGTGCTAGAGAGCGGGGGGGCCAGAATGAGCAGTTCTTC
TRBD2	TRBV28	many	TRBJ2-7	CASSLWREGPYEQYF	TGTGCCAGCAGTTTATGGCGGGAGGGCCCCTACGAGCAGTACTTC
.	TRBV5-4	.	TRBJ2-2	CASSLASPRGELFF	TGTGCCAGCAGCTTGGCCTCGCCTCGGGGGGAGCTGTTTTTT
.	TRBV3-1	many	TRBJ2-5	CASSQEGEGRSPVHHF	TGTGCCAGCAGCCAAGAGGGCGAGGGGAGATCGCCCGTTCACCACTTC
.	TRBV7-9	many	TRBJ1-3	CASRPGVRSGNTIYF	TGTGCCAGCAGGCCAGGGGTCCGCTCTGGAAACACCATATATTTT
.	TRBV19	many	TRBJ1-6	CASSMVKSPLHF	TGTGCCAGTAGTATGGTTAAATCACCCCTCCACTTT
.	TRBV15	few	TRBJ2-1	CATSRDTGVEQFF	TGTGCCACCAGCAGAGATACCGGCGTTGAGCAGTTCTTC
.	TRBV25-1	.	TRBJ1-1	CASSDPWGTEAFF	TGTGCCAGCAGTGACCCGTGGGGCACTGAAGCTTTCTTT
.	TRBV4-3	many	TRBJ1-2	CASSQDYGYGYTF	TGCGCCAGCAGCCAAGATTATGGCTATGGCTACACCTTC
TRBD2	TRBV6-5	.	TRBJ2-1	CASSRASGGAYNEQFF	TGTGCCAGCAGCCGCGCTAGCGGGGGGGCCTACAATGAGCAGTTCTTC
.	TRBV20-1	many	TRBJ1-2	CSAVWGVDYGYTF	TGCAGTGCTGTTTGGGGGGTAGACTATGGCTACACCTTC
.	TRBV19	many	TRBJ2-7	CASSKDPYEQYF	TGTGCCAGTAGTAAAGACCCCTACGAGCAGTACTTC